These 29 T cell receptor beta chains share one sample of origin, sequenced in a study of cytomegalovirus exposure and HLA in healthy donors. PCR involved 60 Vbeta and 13 Jbeta primers. TCRdb's table, derived via immunoSEQ multiplex PCR, lists solely in-frame clones and lacks some. The data contain 65,000 to 85,000 clones, 60% to 80% of them singletons. The sequenced sample consisted of PBMCs. Receptors originate from a woman in her thirties or forties in good health and CMV-seropositive.

The gene calls are TRBV7-9 and TRBJ2-7; TRBD1 aligns across 7 bases. The CDR3 runs 16 residues. The V segment lost 2 bases and the J segment 2 bases; nucleotides outside the gene matches: 9. Germline V gives CDR1 SEHNR, CDR2 FQNEAQ (reference sequence). CDR3 coding DNA: TGTGCCAGCAGCTTATATGAGACAGGGAGTACCTACGAGCAGTACTTC. Protein product: CASSLYETGSTYEQYF.

The chain employs TRBV11-2 and TRBJ1-3; D remains ambiguous. CDR3 length equals 17 residues. V was clipped by 5 bases and J by 0 bases, with 17 bases between them. The germline V gene has CDR1 SGHAT and CDR2 FQNNGV. CDR3 sequence (DNA): TGTGCCAGCAGCCTAAGAACCACAGATTACTCTGGAAACACCATATATTTT. Translation: CASSLRTTDYSGNTIYF.

The gene calls are TRBV9 and TRBJ2-5, with D possibly matching TRBD2 (5 bases). Germline V gene sequence: CDR1 SGDLS, CDR2 YYNGEE. The CDR3 runs to 14 residues. V was trimmed by 0 bases and J by 3 bases, leaving 9 bases between them. CDR3 sequence reads: CASSVGTGKETQYF. As DNA, the CDR3 is TGTGCCAGCAGCGTAGGGACGGGGAAAGAGACCCAGTACTTC.

The sample holds one count of this clone. This chain links TRBV6-5 with TRBJ2-1, with TRBD2 matching over 8 bases. This CDR3 is 14 amino acids long. Germline CDR1 is MNHEY and CDR2 is SVGAGI. J lost 7 bases, V lost 5 bases, and 7 bases had no gene match. Written as DNA, the CDR3 is TGTGCCAGCAGTACTTCCGGGACTAGGAATGAGCAGTTCTTC. Translated: CASSTSGTRNEQFF.

The chain carries TRBV2 and TRBJ2-5; 7 nucleotides match TRBD1. This CDR3 contains 14 residues. The junction had 6 bases not matched to a gene; V was cut back by 6 bases and J by 2 bases. Germline V lookup: CDR1 SNHLY, CDR2 FYNNEI. Written as DNA, the CDR3 is TGTGCCAGCAGAGGGACAGCCGTTCAAGAGACCCAGTACTTC. It specifies CASRGTAVQETQYF.

The chain joins TRBV6-1 to TRBJ1-6; 9 bases map to TRBD1. The CDR3 covers 15 residues. The J segment lost 5 bases and the V segment lost 6 bases, leaving 5 bases of the junction unmatched. Germline CDR1 MNHNS, CDR2 SASEGT. The DNA for the CDR3 is TGTGCCAGCAGGGTCGGGACAGGGCATAATTCACCCCTCCACTTT. Its protein is CASRVGTGHNSPLHF.

The chain uses TRBV4-1 and TRBJ2-4, with D possibly being TRBD1 (5 bases). V was pared by 3 bases and J by 0 bases, with 9 bases between. The CDR3 runs 15 residues. Germline V CDR1 and CDR2: MGHRA, YSYEKL. DNA of the CDR3: TGCGCCAGCAGCCAGGACAACGTAGCCAAAAACATTCAGTACTTC. Translation: CASSQDNVAKNIQYF.

CDR3 DNA sequence: TGTGCCAGCAGCCCCACAGGGATGCTTGAAAAACTGTTTTTT. Its protein product is CASSPTGMLEKLFF. The rearrangement joins TRBV27 to TRBJ1-4; tentative D call: TRBD1 (6 bases). Germline V gene lookup returns CDR1 MNHEY and CDR2 SMNVEV (reference sequence). The V and J ends lost 6 bases and 7 bases respectively, with 15 bases between them. This CDR3 has 14 amino acids.

The V and J genes are TRBV5-1 and TRBJ2-1; no reliable D call. The CDR3 covers 15 residues. V gave up 0 bases and J gave up 4 bases, with 11 bases separating them. Germline V gene lookup returns CDR1 SGHRS and CDR2 YFSETQ. The CDR3 reads CASSLDGVEYNEQFF. For the CDR3, the DNA is TGCGCCAGCAGCTTGGATGGTGTAGAGTACAATGAGCAGTTCTTC.

The chain is built from TRBV12-5 and TRBJ2-7; 10 nucleotides agree with TRBD1. V shed 5 bases and J 1 base; nucleotides not matched to a gene: 5. Per germline, CDR1 LGHNT and CDR2 FRNRAP. The CDR3 length is 15 residues. This CDR3 is CASGGRQGASYEQYF. CDR3 sequence (DNA): TGTGCTAGTGGTGGAAGACAGGGGGCATCCTACGAGCAGTACTTC.

Only a few counts were recorded for this clone. The genes are TRBV18 and TRBJ1-2; weak D call: TRBD1 (6 bases). Trimming removed 3 bases at V and 4 bases at J, with 18 bases between. The CDR3 runs to 16 residues. Looked up from germline, CDR1 is KGHSH and CDR2 is LQKENI. In nucleotides, the CDR3 is TGTGCCAGCTCACCCCCTCGGCGGGGGCTGCCCTATGGCTACACCTTC. Its protein product is CASSPPRRGLPYGYTF.

This rearrangement joins TRBV29-1 to TRBJ2-4; the D is unclear. This CDR3 has 13 amino acids. Germline CDR1 SQVTM, CDR2 ANQGSEA. Trimming took off 5 bases at V and 12 bases at J, with 20 bases between the two ends. For the CDR3, the DNA is TGCAGCGTTTTAGTGCCCTCCCCCAGGTATCAGTACTTC. It yields the protein CSVLVPSPRYQYF. Together with reference TRBV29-1 and TRBJ2-4, the CDR3 gives the full variable domain: SAVISQKPSRDICQRGTSLTIQCQVDSQVTMMFWYRQQPGQSLTLIATANQGSEATYESGFVIDKFPISRPNLTFSTLTVSNMSPEDSSIYLCSVLVPSPRYQYFGAGTRLSVL.

The V gene is TRBV12-5, the J gene TRBJ2-2; a weak D match, TRBD2 (6 bases). Germline assignment: CDR1 LGHNT and CDR2 FRNRAP. The CDR3 has 17 residues. V lost 6 bases, J lost 0 bases, and 17 bases lay in between. CDR3 nucleotides: TGTGCTAGTGGAAACAGGAGGGACGGCGCGAACACCGGGGAGCTGTTTTTT. Amino acid sequence: CASGNRRDGANTGELFF. Filled out from reference TRBV12-5 and TRBJ2-2, the complete variable domain reads DARVTQTPRHKVTEMGQEVTMRCQPILGHNTVFWYRQTMMQGLELLAYFRNRAPLDDSGMPKDRFSAEMPDATLATLKIQPSEPRDSAVYFCASGNRRDGANTGELFFGEGSRLTVL.

The chain links TRBV5-1 to TRBJ1-4, with D maybe TRBD1 (5 bases). Trimming removed 0 bases at V and 7 bases at J, with 10 bases between. The CDR3 has 14 amino acids. Germline values: CDR1 SGHRS, CDR2 YFSETQ. CDR3 loop: CASSLDRLSEKLFF. The CDR3 DNA reads TGCGCCAGCAGCTTGGACAGGTTATCTGAAAAACTGTTTTTT. The variable domain in full, completed from reference TRBV5-1 and TRBJ1-4, reads KAGVTQTPRYLIKTRGQQVTLSCSPISGHRSVSWYQQTPGQGLQFLFEYFSETQRNKGNFPGRFSGRQFSNSRSEMNVSTLELGDSALYLCASSLDRLSEKLFFGSGTQLSVL.

Note on this clone: Other nucleotide sequences from this sample produce the same CDR3. V and J are TRBV30 and TRBJ1-5; a weak D match, TRBD1 (5 bases). CDR3 length: 14 amino acids. Germline CDR1 reads GTSNPN; CDR2 reads SVGIG (reference sequence). V was clipped by 5 bases and J by 9 bases, with 20 bases between them. The CDR3 nucleotides are TGTGCCTGGGGTCGCCGGACGGGGGAGACGCCCCAGCATTTT. This gives the protein CAWGRRTGETPQHF.

The chain uses TRBV30 and TRBJ2-7; TRBD2 aligns across 13 bases. The germline gives CDR1 GTSNPN, CDR2 SVGIG (reference sequence). This CDR3 is built from 17 residues. The V gene end was trimmed by 2 bases and the J gene end by 0 bases; junction bases not matched to a gene: 7. CDR3 sequence (DNA): TGTGCCTGGAGTCCCACCCGGACTAGCGGGAGCTCCTACGAGCAGTACTTC. It encodes CAWSPTRTSGSSYEQYF.

This clone showed up just once. The chain carries TRBV29-1 and TRBJ2-3; the D gene is possibly TRBD1 (5 bases). Germline V gene data show CDR1 as SQVTM and CDR2 as ANQGSEA. CDR3 length equals 14 residues. The germline V and J ends were trimmed by 5 bases and 0 bases, with 12 bases remaining between them. The CDR3 is CSVIMTASTDTQYF. The DNA of the CDR3 is TGCAGCGTTATCATGACAGCTAGCACAGATACGCAGTATTTT.

The chain employs TRBV2 and TRBJ2-3, with D tentatively TRBD1 (6 bases). CDR3 size: 16 residues. The V gene's germline CDR1 is SNHLY and CDR2 FYNNEI. Trimming stripped 7 bases from V and 0 bases from J, with 17 bases between. DNA for the CDR3: TGTGCCAGCATCAGGACAGAAGAAGCTAGCACAGATACGCAGTATTTT. Translated, it gives CASIRTEEASTDTQYF.

This chain connects TRBV19 to TRBJ1-2; 8 bases line up with TRBD1. CDR1 is LNHDA and CDR2 is SQIVND in the germline V gene (reference sequence). The CDR3 is 14 amino acids. Losses at the gene ends were 8 bases for V and 4 bases for J; bases not matched to a gene: 9. CDR3 in DNA: TGTGCCAGTGCGGACAGGGAAGAGACCTATGGCTACACCTTC. Amino acid sequence: CASADREETYGYTF.

The rearrangement uses TRBV15 and TRBJ1-2; D is perhaps TRBD1 (6 bases). CDR1 and CDR2 (germline): LNHNV, YYDKDF (reference sequence). This CDR3 is built from 15 residues. The V end was cut by 5 bases, the J end by 1 base, with 14 bases between. The CDR3 loop is CATSSRTVINYGYTF. DNA for the CDR3: TGTGCCACCAGCTCTCGGACAGTTATTAACTATGGCTACACCTTC.

The rearrangement links TRBV12-5 to TRBJ1-6, with TRBD1 identical over 9 bases. J gave up 9 bases and V 5 bases, and 8 bases lay outside the gene matches. Germline values: CDR1 LGHNT, CDR2 FRNRAP. The CDR3 is made up of 15 amino acids. CDR3 bases: TGTGCTAGTGGTGCCTCCGGGACAGGGTCTTCACCCCTCCACTTT. The encoded protein is CASGASGTGSSPLHF.

The V gene is TRBV14, the J gene TRBJ1-6; D gene uncertain. V was cut by 1 base and J by 12 bases, with 7 bases left in between. The length of the CDR3 is 12 residues. Germline assignment: CDR1 SGHDN and CDR2 FVKESK. CDR3 region: CASSQVLGPLHF. The CDR3 coding sequence is TGTGCCAGCAGCCAAGTGCTAGGACCCCTCCACTTT.

This clone came up once. The V call is TRBV6-1, the J call TRBJ2-7; D might be TRBD1 (6 bases). The CDR3 is 14 residues long. Germline V gives CDR1 MNHNS, CDR2 SASEGT. With 4 bases removed from V and 1 base from J, the gap between germline ends came to 11 bases. CDR3 protein: CASSVYRESYEQYF. The DNA for the CDR3 is TGTGCCAGCAGTGTTTACAGGGAGTCCTACGAGCAGTACTTC.

V and J are TRBV28 and TRBJ2-1; 10 bases align to TRBD2. CDR1 and CDR2 from the germline V gene are MDHEN and SYDVKM. The CDR3 loop spans 15 amino acids. The ends lost 6 bases at V and 4 bases at J; junction bases unmatched: 6. The CDR3 DNA reads TGTGCCAGCAGCCCAAGCGGGAGGGCGTACAATGAGCAGTTCTTC. Protein product: CASSPSGRAYNEQFF.

This chain connects TRBV5-4 to TRBJ1-4; 7 positions agree with TRBD1. Losses at the gene ends were 1 base for V and 8 bases for J; bases not matched to a gene: 11. The germline gives CDR1 SGHNT, CDR2 YYREEE (reference sequence). The length of the CDR3 is 16 residues. CDR3 coding DNA: TGTGCCAGCAGCTTGACCACAGGGGCCCGGAGAGAAAAACTGTTTTTT. It specifies CASSLTTGARREKLFF.

The CDR3 DNA reads as TGTGCCAGCTCGCGCAACAGGGGTTCAACTAATGAAAAACTGTTTTTT. Residues: CASSRNRGSTNEKLFF. The V call is TRBV18, the J call TRBJ1-4; TRBD1 matches at 7 bases. The CDR3 is 16 residues long. Trimming took 6 bases from V and 0 from J; bases not matched to a gene: 7. Germline V gives CDR1 KGHSH, CDR2 LQKENI.

This clone was seen a few times. The V call is TRBV4-1, the J call TRBJ1-5; TRBD1 aligns across 10 bases. CDR3 length: 20 residues. V was clipped by 4 bases and J by 7 bases; unmatched bases: 22. Germline values: CDR1 MGHRA, CDR2 YSYEKL. The CDR3 nucleotides are TGCGCCAGCAGCCTCGTGCTCGGGGGAGAGACAGGGGGCATAGGACAGCCCCAGCATTTT. This sequence encodes CASSLVLGGETGGIGQPQHF.

This rearrangement joins TRBV7-9 to TRBJ2-1, with 9 bases that match TRBD2. Losses at the gene ends were 2 bases for V and 8 bases for J; bases not matched to a gene: 7. Germline V lookup: CDR1 SEHNR, CDR2 FQNEAQ (reference sequence). The CDR3 loop spans 15 amino acids. The CDR3 DNA follows: TGTGCCAGCAGCTTAACGGCTAGCGGGATAGATGAGCAGTTCTTC. It specifies CASSLTASGIDEQFF.

The chain employs TRBV6-1 and TRBJ2-7; TRBD2 might be the D (5 bases). The CDR3 covers 13 residues. The V gene's germline CDR1 is MNHNS and CDR2 SASEGT. V gave up 8 bases and J gave up 2 bases, with 13 bases separating them. CDR3 sequence (DNA): TGTGCCAGCTTTAGGCTAGCACCCTACGAGCAGTACTTC. Its protein is CASFRLAPYEQYF.